A single sample gave rise to the 4 T cell receptor beta chains below, sequenced in a study of cytomegalovirus exposure and HLA in healthy donors (dated by TCRdb to 2016 to 2017). Receptor libraries were prepared by the immunoSEQ multiplex PCR assay. For the multiplex PCR, a mixture combining 60 forward primers for TCR Vbeta segments and 13 reverse primers for TCR Jbeta segments was used. TCRdb stores this immuneACCESS table with in-frame sequences only. Part of the clones is absent; in the studies checked, under half of the shortfall reflects unresolved V genes, and no reason is known for the rest. For this sample there are approximately 140,000 clones; over 60% appear just once. The top ten clonotypes cover 1.5% to 2% of the sample. The sample was PBMCs. The receptor set was obtained from a young woman in good health and CMV-seronegative.

The chain couples TRBV5-4 to TRBJ1-1; the match to TRBD1 covers 10 bases. Losses at the gene ends were 4 bases for V and 4 bases for J; bases not matched to a gene: 10. The V gene's germline CDR1 is SGHNT and CDR2 YYREEE (reference sequence). The CDR3 length is 16 residues. CDR3 bases: TGTGCCAGCAGCGGCGCACTCGGGACAGGGGTCACTGAAGCTTTCTTT. Translating gives CASSGALGTGVTEAFF.

The chain uses TRBV10-3 and TRBJ2-5, with 8 bases lining up with TRBD1. The J call is in doubt because the DNA end fits TRBJ2-7 better. Germline CDR1 reads ENHRY; CDR2 reads SYGVKD. This CDR3 is 14 amino acids long. For the CDR3, the DNA is TGTGCCATCAGCCAGGACAGGGCCACCTACGAGCAGTACTTC. Its protein is CAISQDRATYEQYF.

The rearrangement joins TRBV7-9 to TRBJ2-1; TRBD2 aligns across 9 bases. CDR3 length equals 15 residues. V trimming: 5 bases; J trimming: 1 base; junction bases outside the gene matches: 3. Germline V gene sequence: CDR1 SEHNR, CDR2 FQNEAQ (reference sequence). The CDR3 region has the DNA TGTGCCAGCAGCATTAGCGGGAGTTCCTACAATGAGCAGTTCTTC. This sequence encodes CASSISGSSYNEQFF.

This sequence joins TRBV5-6 and TRBJ2-1, with no clear D. V lost 4 bases and J lost 0, with 14 bases in between. Germline V gene data show CDR1 as SGHDT and CDR2 as YYEEEE. The CDR3 is made up of 16 amino acids. As DNA, the CDR3 is TGTGCCAGCAGCCCGGTGGCACAGATCTCCTACAATGAGCAGTTCTTC. It is translated as CASSPVAQISYNEQFF.